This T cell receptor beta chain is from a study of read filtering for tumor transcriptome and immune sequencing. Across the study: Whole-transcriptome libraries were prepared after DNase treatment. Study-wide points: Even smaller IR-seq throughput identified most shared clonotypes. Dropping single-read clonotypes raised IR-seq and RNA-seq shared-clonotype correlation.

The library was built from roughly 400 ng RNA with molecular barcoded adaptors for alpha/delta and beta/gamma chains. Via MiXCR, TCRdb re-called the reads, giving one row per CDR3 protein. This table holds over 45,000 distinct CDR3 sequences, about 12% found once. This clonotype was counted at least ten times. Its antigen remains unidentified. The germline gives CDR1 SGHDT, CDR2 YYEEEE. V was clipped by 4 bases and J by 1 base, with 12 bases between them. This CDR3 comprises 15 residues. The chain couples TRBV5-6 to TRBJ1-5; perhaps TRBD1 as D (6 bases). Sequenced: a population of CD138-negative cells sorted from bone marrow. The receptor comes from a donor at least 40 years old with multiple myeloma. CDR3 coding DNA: TGTGCCAGCAGCGCTACGGGGGCCAGCAATCAGCCCCAGCATTTT. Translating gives CASSATGASNQPQHF.